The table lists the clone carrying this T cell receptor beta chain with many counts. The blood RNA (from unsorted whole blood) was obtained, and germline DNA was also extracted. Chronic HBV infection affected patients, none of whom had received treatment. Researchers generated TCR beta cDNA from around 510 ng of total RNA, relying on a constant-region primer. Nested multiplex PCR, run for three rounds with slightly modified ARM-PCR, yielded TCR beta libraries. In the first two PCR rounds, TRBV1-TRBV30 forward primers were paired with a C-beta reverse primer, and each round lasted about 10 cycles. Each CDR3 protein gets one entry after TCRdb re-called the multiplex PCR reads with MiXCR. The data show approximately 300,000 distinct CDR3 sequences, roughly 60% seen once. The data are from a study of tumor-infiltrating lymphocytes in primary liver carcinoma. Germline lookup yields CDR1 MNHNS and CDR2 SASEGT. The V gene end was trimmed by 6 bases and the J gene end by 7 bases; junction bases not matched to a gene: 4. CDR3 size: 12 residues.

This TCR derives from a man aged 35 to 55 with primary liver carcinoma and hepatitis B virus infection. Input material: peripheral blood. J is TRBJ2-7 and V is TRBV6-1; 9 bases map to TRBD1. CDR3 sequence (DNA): TGTGCCAGCAGGGGACAGGGCGGGGAGCAGTACTTC. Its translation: CASRGQGGEQYF.